This TCR beta chain was retrieved from a study of blood T cell repertoires in COVID-19. Overall study: Specimens from acute and convalescent COVID-19 originated in the United States, Italy and Spain.

As handled by the study authors: Amplification with reference gene primers provided the estimates of nucleated cell counts. Produced via immunoSEQ multiplex PCR; TCRdb's table is partial and in-frame only. V, J and clone size reflect that table, while D and trimming were determined from the DNA. The data hold 250,000 to 300,000 clones, with about nine tenths observed a single time. The CDR3 is 17 amino acids. V shed 6 bases and J 0 bases; nucleotides not matched to a gene: 13. The germline V gene has CDR1 MNHEY and CDR2 SMNVEV (reference sequence). The chain carries TRBV27 and TRBJ1-2; 7 bases fit TRBD1. The sequence came from a woman aged 40 to 49 who had recovered from COVID-19. Sequenced: peripheral blood. In nucleotides, the CDR3 is TGTGCCAGCAGCAGTTTTCGGGGACAGACAGCTAACTATGGCTACACCTTC. It specifies CASSSFRGQTANYGYTF.